What follows are 2 T cell receptor beta chains derived from one specimen sequenced in a study of cytomegalovirus exposure and HLA in healthy donors. The PCR ran on 60 Vbeta and 13 Jbeta primers. TCRdb's copy holds only in-frame clones and misses some; the assay was immunoSEQ multiplex PCR. This repertoire comprises 30,000 to 40,000 clones; its ten largest clones make up roughly 5.8%. The material sequenced was PBMCs. Receptors were obtained from a human donor in good health.

The J gene is TRBJ2-7, the V gene TRBV9; D perhaps matches TRBD1 (6 bases). Trimming shortened V by 4 bases and J by 1 base, and 12 bases separated the two germline ends. Germline V gene sequence: CDR1 SGDLS, CDR2 YYNGEE. The CDR3 has 14 residues. This CDR3 reads CASSPRDTSYEQYF. The CDR3 region has the DNA TGTGCCAGCAGCCCCCGGGACACTTCCTACGAGCAGTACTTC.

The chain recombines TRBV10-3 with TRBJ1-2, with 9 nucleotides matching TRBD1. CDR1 and CDR2 from the germline V gene are ENHRY and SYGVKD. The CDR3 runs to 14 residues. Trimming took 6 bases from V and 4 from J; bases not matched to a gene: 6. The CDR3 DNA is TGTGCCATCAGCTCGGGACAGGGTAGCTATGGCTACACCTTC. Its translation is CAISSGQGSYGYTF.